The present T cell receptor beta chain was sequenced within a study of blood T cell repertoires in COVID-19. This CDR3 is 18 amino acids long. Germline CDR1 reads LGHNA; CDR2 reads YSLEER. Deletions cut 0 bases from V and 1 base from J, with 15 bases between. Here immunoSEQ multiplex PCR was the method, and the copy in TCRdb shows in-frame clones only, minus some. The sample contains roughly 200,000 clones, roughly 85% of which appear only once. The clonotype was recovered from a woman of 80 years or more with acute or convalescent COVID-19. The specimen was peripheral blood. The genes are TRBV4-3 and TRBJ2-2; no definite D call. The CDR3 DNA sequence: TGCGCCAGCAGCCAAGAAGCTCAGGCTACCTTGAACACCGGGGAGCTGTTTTTT. It translates to CASSQEAQATLNTGELFF.